The 3 T cell receptor beta chains given below trace back to one sample, sequenced in a study of identical twins. TCRdb processed the 5' RACE reads anew with MiXCR; each CDR3 protein has one entry. The sample yields just under 550,000 distinct CDR3 sequences, nearly 15% seen once. The sample was also linked to a second study, of yellow fever vaccine responses in identical twins.

The sequenced sample consisted of CD4+ T cells sorted from blood. Source of these receptors: a woman aged 18-29 years in good health.

This clonotype was detected a few times. This chain links TRBV15 with TRBJ2-2, with no clear D. Germline loops: CDR1 LNHNV, CDR2 YYDKDF (reference sequence). The V and J ends lost 0 bases and 7 bases respectively, with 12 bases between them. This CDR3 is 15 amino acids long. CDR3 bases: TGTGCCACCAGCAGAGATCCCCAACAGTACGGGGAGCTGTTTTTT. This codes for CATSRDPQQYGELFF.

The V call is TRBV12-3 or TRBV12-4, the J call TRBJ1-4; D gene unclear. The CDR3 is 17 amino acids. Trimming removed 3 bases from V and 0 bases from J, with 14 bases in between. CDR3 sequence reads: CASSFSIPGATNEKLFF. As DNA, the CDR3 is TGTGCCAGCAGTTTTTCGATTCCCGGTGCAACTAATGAAAAACTGTTTTTT.

This chain uses TRBV7-2 with TRBJ2-2; D remains ambiguous. The V end lost 2 bases, the J end lost 1 base, and 8 bases lay between the germline ends. Germline V gene sequence: CDR1 SGHTA, CDR2 FQGNSA. The CDR3 covers 15 residues. CDR3 sequence: CASSLKMGNTGELFF. The CDR3 nucleotides read TGTGCCAGCAGCTTAAAGATGGGGAACACCGGGGAGCTGTTTTTT. Supplemented by reference TRBV7-2 and TRBJ2-2, the full variable domain reads GAGVSQSPSNKVTEKGKDVELRCDPISGHTALYWYRQSLGQGLEFLIYFQGNSAPDKSGLPSDRFSAERTGGSVSTLTIQRTQQEDSAVYLCASSLKMGNTGELFFGEGSRLTVL.